Shown below are 23 T cell receptor beta chains from a single sample sequenced in a study of shared clonotypes between healthy human individuals. The table came from immunoSEQ multiplex PCR; TCRdb's copy has only in-frame clones and leaves some out. Among roughly 2.4 million clones, almost 96% were seen once, and the ten largest hold roughly 0.13%. The sequenced sample was naive CD4+ T cells sorted from blood. Sample subset: CD45RA+ positively selected. These receptors originate from a man between 18 and 29 years old in good health.

The chain links TRBV6-1 to TRBJ2-7; 7 nucleotides align to TRBD1. V was clipped by 7 bases and J by 4 bases; unmatched bases: 7. CDR3 length: 13 amino acids. The germline V gene encodes CDR1 MNHNS and CDR2 SASEGT. Here the CDR3 DNA reads TGTGCCAGCATGGGGGCAGGGGGTTACGAGCAGTACTTC. Protein: CASMGAGGYEQYF.

This clone was counted once. The chain recombines TRBV5-6 with TRBJ2-3; 12 bases map to TRBD1. Germline CDR1 is SGHDT and CDR2 is YYEEEE. The J segment lost 6 bases and the V segment lost 4 bases, leaving 6 bases of the junction unmatched. This CDR3 region has 15 residues. Here the CDR3 reads CASSPWDRGQDTQYF. The CDR3 DNA is TGTGCCAGCAGCCCCTGGGACAGGGGGCAGGATACGCAGTATTTT.

This clone appeared once. The V and J genes are TRBV6-1 and TRBJ1-2, with D tentatively TRBD1 (6 bases). CDR1 MNHNS and CDR2 SASEGT come from the germline V gene. This CDR3 has 13 residues. Trimming left V 8 bases short and J 2 bases short, with 12 bases between. CDR3 sequence: CASVGGGNYGYTF. CDR3 sequence (DNA): TGTGCCAGCGTGGGGGGCGGAAACTATGGCTACACCTTC.

Worth noting for this clone: An end of the junction does not agree with germline; a read error may underlie this. This chain joins TRBV19 and TRBJ2-5, with D hard to call. This CDR3 has 13 residues. In germline, CDR1 is LNHDA, CDR2 SQIVND (reference sequence). The CDR3 DNA is TGTGCCAGTAGTGTAGAGGTAGGGAAAACCCAGTACTTC. Its translation is CASSVEVGKTQYF.

This clone was found once. J is TRBJ2-7 and V is TRBV28; no reliable D call. The CDR3 spans 15 residues. V was clipped by 7 bases and J by 2 bases, with 18 bases between them. The V gene's germline CDR1 is MDHEN and CDR2 SYDVKM. In DNA, the CDR3 is TGTGCCAGCACGCTATCGACCGGACGGACCTACGAGCAGTACTTC. Translating it yields CASTLSTGRTYEQYF.

The chain has TRBV28 and TRBJ1-2, with 9 bases aligning to TRBD1. Trimming at V came to 11 bases and at J to 5 bases, leaving 18 bases not matched to a gene. The CDR3 consists of 16 residues. Germline V gene data show CDR1 as MDHEN and CDR2 as SYDVKM. The CDR3 DNA follows: TGTGCCGCCGAACCCTCCGGGACAGGGATAATGTATGGCTACACCTTC. It specifies CAAEPSGTGIMYGYTF.

This sequence joins TRBV6-5 and TRBJ2-7; no clear D. This CDR3 has 10 amino acids. CDR1 MNHEY and CDR2 SVGAGI come from the germline V gene. V shed 8 bases and J shed 4 bases, with 6 bases lying between them. The CDR3 region has the DNA TGTGCCAGCGGAGCATACGAGCAGTACTTC. Protein: CASGAYEQYF.

The rearrangement joins TRBV11-2 to TRBJ1-1; D is unclear. The CDR3 is made up of 13 amino acids. The V and J ends lost 10 bases and 2 bases respectively, with 14 bases between them. Germline V gives CDR1 SGHAT, CDR2 FQNNGV. CDR3 DNA: TGTGCCATCTCGACGAGGGTTAACACTGAAGCTTTCTTT. It yields the protein CAISTRVNTEAFF.

The gene calls are TRBV27 and TRBJ2-7; D is unclear. Trimming pared 3 bases from V and 3 bases from J, leaving 12 bases between. Germline V CDR1 and CDR2: MNHEY, SMNVEV (reference sequence). The length of the CDR3 is 14 residues. DNA for the CDR3: TGTGCCAGCAGTTTTATTGTCGGCAGCTACGAGCAGTACTTC. Translating gives CASSFIVGSYEQYF.

The chain carries TRBV30 and TRBJ2-3; 11 nucleotides agree with TRBD2. Germline loops: CDR1 GTSNPN, CDR2 SVGIG (reference sequence). CDR3 length: 16 residues. The V gene end was trimmed by 2 bases and the J gene end by 2 bases; junction bases not matched to a gene: 6. CDR3 residues: CAWSPGTSGHTDTQYF. Here the CDR3 DNA reads TGTGCCTGGAGTCCTGGGACTAGCGGCCACACAGATACGCAGTATTTT.

The chain couples TRBV28 to TRBJ2-1; tentatively, D is TRBD2 (7 bases). The V end lost 10 bases, the J end lost 13 bases, and 17 bases lay between the germline ends. This CDR3 comprises 11 residues. Germline-derived CDR1 and CDR2 are MDHEN and SYDVKM. The CDR3 DNA is TGTGCCATTAGGGGCGGGGGCCTTCAGTTCTTC. This encodes CAIRGGGLQFF.

The chain links TRBV5-4 to TRBJ1-4, with D maybe TRBD1 (5 bases). CDR1 SGHNT and CDR2 YYREEE come from the germline V gene (reference sequence). V shed 2 bases and J shed 3 bases, with 14 bases lying between them. There are 16 residues in the CDR3. For the CDR3, the DNA is TGTGCCAGCAGCTTTGGGGGTTTGCTTTCTAATGAAAAACTGTTTTTT. It codes for CASSFGGLLSNEKLFF.

V is TRBV6-1 and J is TRBJ2-7; 8 nucleotides match TRBD1. Germline lookup yields CDR1 MNHNS and CDR2 SASEGT. The CDR3 extends over 16 amino acids. The V gene end was trimmed by 4 bases and the J gene end by 0 bases; junction bases not matched to a gene: 8. The CDR3 DNA sequence: TGTGCCAGCAGTGTGGACCGGGACAGGAGCTCCTACGAGCAGTACTTC. This sequence encodes CASSVDRDRSSYEQYF.

The chain employs TRBV28 and TRBJ1-4; D remains unclear. Germline CDR1 and CDR2: MDHEN and SYDVKM. The CDR3 length is 14 residues. Trimming pared 2 bases from V and 0 bases from J, leaving 4 bases between. DNA of the CDR3: TGTGCCAGCAGTTTAATTACAACTAATGAAAAACTGTTTTTT. Its protein product is CASSLITTNEKLFF.

The chain uses TRBV5-6 and TRBJ2-7; a possible D gene is TRBD1 (5 bases). CDR3 length equals 13 residues. Germline CDR1 reads SGHDT; CDR2 reads YYEEEE. Deletions cut 4 bases from V and 6 bases from J, with 14 bases between. For the CDR3, the DNA is TGTGCCAGCAGCATTGGCAGGGCTCGCGAGCAGTACTTC. Protein sequence: CASSIGRAREQYF. The variable domain in full, with the rest retrieved from reference TRBV5-6 and TRBJ2-7, is DAGVTQSPTHLIKTRGQQVTLRCSPKSGHDTVSWYQQALGQGPQFIFQYYEEEERQRGNFPDRFSGHQFPNYSSELNVNALLLGDSALYLCASSIGRAREQYFGPGTRLTVT.

The chain is built from TRBV5-1 and TRBJ1-5; no clear D. The germline gives CDR1 SGHRS, CDR2 YFSETQ. The CDR3 extends over 13 amino acids. Between the trimmed V and J ends, which lost 4 bases and 4 bases, there was a span of 9 bases. CDR3 sequence (DNA): TGCGCCAGCAGCCAGGCCCTAAATCAGCCCCAGCATTTT. Its translation is CASSQALNQPQHF.

The chain is built from TRBV9 and TRBJ1-6; D unclear. Trimming cost V 0 bases and J 4 bases, with 8 bases left between them. CDR1 and CDR2 (germline): SGDLS, YYNGEE. The CDR3 spans 15 residues. The CDR3 loop is CASSVDWQYNSPLHF. DNA for the CDR3: TGTGCCAGCAGCGTAGATTGGCAGTATAATTCACCCCTCCACTTT.

The chain employs TRBV7-2 and TRBJ1-1; no reliable D call. From germline, CDR1 is SGHTA and CDR2 FQGNSA. The ends were cut back, 8 bases at V and 1 base at J, with 11 bases in the middle. The CDR3 is 13 amino acids. CDR3 sequence (DNA): TGTGCCAGCGCCACGGGAGGGAACACTGAAGCTTTCTTT. Translating it yields CASATGGNTEAFF.

There are a few counts of this clone. The chain links TRBV10-1 to TRBJ2-7; D possibly corresponds to TRBD1 (6 bases). The length of the CDR3 is 14 residues. The germline gives CDR1 WNHNN, CDR2 SYGVQD (reference sequence). Trimming shortened V by 6 bases and J by 2 bases, and 14 bases separated the two germline ends. The CDR3, as DNA: TGCGCCAGCAGCCAACCGGGACAAACCTACGAGCAGTACTTC. This sequence encodes CASSQPGQTYEQYF.

The chain carries TRBV6-1 and TRBJ1-1; D gene ambiguous. This CDR3 region has 14 residues. The germline V gene encodes CDR1 MNHNS and CDR2 SASEGT. The V and J ends lost 7 bases and 0 bases respectively, with 12 bases between them. CDR3 sequence: CASKAEGMNTEAFF. In nucleotides, the CDR3 is TGTGCCAGCAAGGCGGAAGGGATGAACACTGAAGCTTTCTTT.

This clone was seen a single time. The conserved final phenylalanine or tryptophan is absent from the CDR3, which likely points to a read error. No DNA is shown, since the ends of the CDR3 on it are uncertain; the CDR3 is the one TCRdb lists. V gene TRBV20-1 combines with J gene TRBJ2-7; TRBD2, the table's D call, lacks a check against the DNA. Germline V gives CDR1 DFQATT, CDR2 SNEGSKA (reference sequence). The CDR3 numbers 9 amino acids, ends counted. This chain's CDR3 is CSARSSRGA.

The chain links TRBV7-9 to TRBJ2-2, with D possibly TRBD2 on 5 matching bases. The V end lost 3 bases, the J end lost 5 bases, and 7 bases lay between the germline ends. This CDR3 contains 13 residues. The V gene's germline CDR1 is SEHNR and CDR2 FQNEAQ (reference sequence). The CDR3 DNA is TGTGCCAGCAGCTTGGGGAGAACCGGGGAGCTGTTTTTT. Its protein is CASSLGRTGELFF.

With regard to this clone: Other DNA sequences in this specimen translate into the identical CDR3. The chain is built from TRBV29-1 and TRBJ1-2, with 8 bases that match TRBD1. This CDR3 is built from 11 residues. V shed 6 bases, J shed 3 bases, and the junction held 0 bases outside the gene matches. CDR1 is SQVTM, CDR2 ANQGSEA, per germline. CDR3 coding DNA: TGCAGCGTGGGACAGGACTATGGCTACACCTTC. Protein: CSVGQDYGYTF.